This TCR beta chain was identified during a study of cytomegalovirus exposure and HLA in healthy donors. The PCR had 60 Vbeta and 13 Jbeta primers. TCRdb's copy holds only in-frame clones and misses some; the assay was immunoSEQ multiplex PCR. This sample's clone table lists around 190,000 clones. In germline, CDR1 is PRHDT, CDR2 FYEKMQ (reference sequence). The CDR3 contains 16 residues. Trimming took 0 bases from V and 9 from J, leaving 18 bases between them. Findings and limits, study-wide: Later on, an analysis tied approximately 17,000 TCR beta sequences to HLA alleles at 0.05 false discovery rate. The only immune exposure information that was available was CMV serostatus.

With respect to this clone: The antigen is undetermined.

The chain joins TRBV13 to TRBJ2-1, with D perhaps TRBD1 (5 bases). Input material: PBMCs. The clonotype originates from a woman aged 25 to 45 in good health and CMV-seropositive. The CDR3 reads CASSLGTKGIDIEQFF. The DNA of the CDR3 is TGTGCCAGCAGCTTAGGAACAAAGGGGATTGATATTGAGCAGTTCTTC. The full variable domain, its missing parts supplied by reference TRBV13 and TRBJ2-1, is AAGVIQSPRHLIKEKRETATLKCYPIPRHDTVYWYQQGPGQDPQFLISFYEKMQSDKGSIPDRFSAQQFSDYHSELNMSSLELGDSALYFCASSLGTKGIDIEQFFGPGTRLTVL.